Shown below are 19 T cell receptor beta chains from a single sample sequenced in a study of T cell changes during pregnancy in multiple sclerosis. Assay: immunoSEQ multiplex PCR; the TCRdb copy retains only in-frame clones and omits some. Of under 40,000 clones in the sample, around nine tenths are singletons; the top ten hold about 11%. Sample: CD8+ T cells from peripheral blood mononuclear cells, taken before pregnancy. The receptor source for this set is a female donor with multiple sclerosis, enrolled in a pregnancy study.

The V and J genes are TRBV5-1 and TRBJ1-2, with 9 nucleotides matching TRBD1. The trim removed 4 bases at V and 12 bases at J, leaving 13 bases unmatched. This CDR3 contains 14 residues. CDR1 and CDR2 from the germline V gene are SGHRS and YFSETQ. CDR3 sequence: CASSGGTGTIEDTF. In DNA form, the CDR3 reads TGCGCCAGCAGCGGGGGGACAGGGACTATTGAGGACACCTTC. Combining the CDR3 with reference TRBV5-1 and TRBJ1-2 gives the whole variable domain KAGVTQTPRYLIKTRGQQVTLSCSPISGHRSVSWYQQTPGQGLQFLFEYFSETQRNKGNFPGRFSGRQFSNSRSEMNVSTLELGDSALYLCASSGGTGTIEDTFGSGTRLTVV.

V usage is TRBV27 and J usage is TRBJ2-6; 8 bases are shared with TRBD1. The CDR3 is made up of 17 amino acids. Losses at the gene ends were 6 bases for V and 4 bases for J; bases not matched to a gene: 11. Germline-derived CDR1 and CDR2 are MNHEY and SMNVEV (reference sequence). Written as DNA, the CDR3 is TGTGCCAGCAGACAGCAGGGGGCGAGTTTGGGGGCCAACGTCCTGACTTTC. Protein product: CASRQQGASLGANVLTF.

The chain uses TRBV4-2 and TRBJ2-5; TRBD2 matches 7 bases. With V trimmed by 0 bases and J by 5 bases, 6 bases remained unmatched. This CDR3 contains 15 residues. Germline V lookup: CDR1 LGHNA, CDR2 YNFKEQ. CDR3 amino acids: CASSQDLGGGETQYF. CDR3 in DNA: TGTGCCAGCAGCCAAGATTTGGGCGGGGGTGAGACCCAGTACTTC.

This chain uses TRBV27 with TRBJ2-1, with 14 bases that match TRBD2. CDR1 MNHEY and CDR2 SMNVEV come from the germline V gene (reference sequence). This CDR3 has 16 residues. With 5 bases clipped from V and 7 bases from J, the junction kept 7 bases outside the gene matches. In nucleotides, the CDR3 is TGTGCCAGCAGTCCGACTAGCGGGAGGGCCGGAAATGAGCAGTTCTTC. This gives the protein CASSPTSGRAGNEQFF.

The CDR3 loop reads CASSLAGTVTYEQYF. The CDR3 DNA reads as TGTGCCAGCTCACTAGCCGGGACAGTTACCTACGAGCAGTACTTC. This rearrangement joins TRBV18 to TRBJ2-7; 7 nucleotides agree with TRBD1. This CDR3 has 15 amino acids. Trimming cost V 4 bases and J 2 bases; bases outside gene matches: 8. Germline loops: CDR1 KGHSH, CDR2 LQKENI.

The CDR3 is CASSGAPGESNQPQHF. The CDR3 DNA reads TGTGCCAGCAGTGGTGCCCCAGGGGAGTCAAATCAGCCCCAGCATTTT. The chain uses TRBV6-1 and TRBJ1-5, with a possible D match to TRBD1 (6 bases). The CDR3 has 16 residues. Trimming removed 4 bases from V and 4 bases from J, with 17 bases in between. From germline, CDR1 is MNHNS and CDR2 SASEGT.

This rearrangement joins TRBV5-4 to TRBJ1-2; D unclear. CDR1 and CDR2 (germline): SGHNT, YYREEE (reference sequence). The CDR3 consists of 14 residues. Trimming pared 0 bases from V and 4 bases from J, leaving 10 bases between. The CDR3 is CASSLVRHTYGYTF. For the CDR3, the DNA is TGTGCCAGCAGCTTGGTTAGACATACCTATGGCTACACCTTC. The full variable domain, completed using reference TRBV5-4 and TRBJ1-2, is ETGVTQSPTHLIKTRGQQVTLRCSSQSGHNTVSWYQQALGQGPQFIFQYYREEENGRGNFPPRFSGLQFPNYSSELNVNALELDDSALYLCASSLVRHTYGYTFGSGTRLTVV.

The chain employs TRBV27 and TRBJ1-2, with a weak D call TRBD1 (5 bases). The length of the CDR3 is 13 residues. The germline gives CDR1 MNHEY, CDR2 SMNVEV (reference sequence). The V end lost 2 bases, the J end lost 2 bases, and 6 bases lay between the germline ends. In DNA, the CDR3 is TGTGCCAGCAGTTTAAAGGGGAACTATGGCTACACCTTC. It codes for CASSLKGNYGYTF.

Here the CDR3 reads CASSERAEAFF. DNA of the CDR3: TGTGCCAGCAGTGAGAGGGCCGAAGCTTTCTTT. The rearrangement uses TRBV25-1 and TRBJ1-1; D call uncertain. The CDR3 extends over 11 amino acids. V was trimmed by 3 bases and J by 8 bases, leaving 7 bases between them. Germline values: CDR1 MGHDK, CDR2 SYGVNS. Combining the CDR3 with reference TRBV25-1 and TRBJ1-1 gives the whole variable domain EADIYQTPRYLVIGTGKKITLECSQTMGHDKMYWYQQDPGMELHLIHYSYGVNSTEKGDLSSESTVSRIRTEHFPLTLESARPSHTSQYLCASSERAEAFFGQGTRLTVV.

V is TRBV27 and J is TRBJ2-7, with 12 bases matching TRBD2. There are 16 residues in the CDR3. The germline V gene has CDR1 MNHEY and CDR2 SMNVEV (reference sequence). V gave up 3 bases and J gave up 6 bases; unmatched junction bases: 9. In nucleotides, the CDR3 is TGTGCCAGCAGTTTTCTAGCGGGAGGGCGAATGGGCGAGCAGTACTTC. Protein sequence: CASSFLAGGRMGEQYF.

This clone turned up a few times. The CDR3 DNA follows: TGTGCTAGTGGTTTGGCCGGGACAGGGGACGCAGATACGCAGTATTTT. This sequence encodes CASGLAGTGDADTQYF. This chain uses TRBV12-5 with TRBJ2-3; the match to TRBD1 covers 10 bases. This CDR3 has 16 residues. CDR1 is LGHNT, CDR2 FRNRAP, per germline. With 1 base clipped from V and 4 bases from J, the junction kept 5 bases outside the gene matches.

The chain couples TRBV30 to TRBJ1-2, with D possibly being TRBD1 (5 bases). V lost 4 bases to trimming and J lost 1 base, with 13 bases between them. Germline V gene lookup returns CDR1 GTSNPN and CDR2 SVGIG (reference sequence). The length of the CDR3 is 14 residues. CDR3 amino acids: CAWNKGWVNYGYTF. CDR3 DNA: TGTGCCTGGAATAAGGGGTGGGTTAACTATGGCTACACCTTC. Drawing the rest from reference TRBV30 and TRBJ1-2, the complete variable domain is SQTIHQWPATLVQPVGSPLSLECTVEGTSNPNLYWYRQAAGRGLQLLFYSVGIGQISSEVPQNLSASRPQDRQFILSSKKLLLSDSGFYLCAWNKGWVNYGYTFGSGTRLTVV.

The chain has TRBV7-9 and TRBJ2-7, with 8 bases fitting TRBD1. Germline values: CDR1 SEHNR, CDR2 FQNEAQ (reference sequence). Trimming removed 6 bases from V and 5 bases from J; junction bases left unmatched: 6. The CDR3 has 13 amino acids. The CDR3 region has the DNA TGTGCCAGCAGTTCAGGGGGCTACAACGAGCAGTACTTC. Amino acids: CASSSGGYNEQYF.

The J gene is TRBJ2-3, the V gene TRBV2; 12 nucleotides align to TRBD2. CDR1 is SNHLY, CDR2 FYNNEI, per germline. J lost 3 bases, V lost 2 bases, and 9 bases had no gene match. The CDR3 runs to 18 residues. The CDR3 region is CASSEILAGGPVTDTQYF. The CDR3 DNA reads as TGTGCCAGCAGTGAAATTCTAGCGGGAGGGCCAGTGACAGATACGCAGTATTTT. Full variable domain (outside the CDR3, taken from reference TRBV2 and TRBJ2-3): EPEVTQTPSHQVTQMGQEVILRCVPISNHLYFYWYRQILGQKVEFLVSFYNNEISEKSEIFDDQFSVERPDGSNFTLKIRSTKLEDSAMYFCASSEILAGGPVTDTQYFGPGTRLTVL.

In DNA, the CDR3 is TGTGCCACCAGCAGCGACAGGGCGGGGCAGCCCCAGCATTTT. This codes for CATSSDRAGQPQHF. The rearrangement joins TRBV15 to TRBJ1-5, with 7 bases aligning to TRBD1. The V and J ends lost 3 bases and 7 bases, in that order; junction bases with no gene match: 6. There are 14 residues in the CDR3. Germline V gene sequence: CDR1 LNHNV, CDR2 YYDKDF (reference sequence).

The gene calls are TRBV6-5 and TRBJ2-7; D is perhaps TRBD2 (6 bases). This CDR3 contains 11 residues. Trimming removed 8 bases at V and 12 bases at J, with 17 bases between. Germline lookup yields CDR1 MNHEY and CDR2 SVGAGI. The CDR3 sequence is CASGPRGIRYF. The CDR3 coding sequence is TGTGCCAGCGGGCCCCGGGGGATAAGGTACTTC.

The rearrangement links TRBV14 to TRBJ2-1; D unresolved. Germline CDR1 and CDR2: SGHDN and FVKESK. This CDR3 spans 14 amino acids. V lost 3 bases and J lost 6, with 12 bases in between. Written as DNA, the CDR3 is TGTGCCAGCAGCCAGCATGGTAACAGCAATGAGCAGTTCTTC. Its translation is CASSQHGNSNEQFF.

The V gene is TRBV29-1, the J gene TRBJ2-7; perhaps TRBD1 as D (5 bases). Germline CDR1 is SQVTM and CDR2 is ANQGSEA. The V end lost 4 bases, the J end lost 3 bases, and 7 bases lay between the germline ends. The CDR3 is 11 residues long. The CDR3, as DNA: TGCAGCGTTGTCGACAGCTACGAGCAGTACTTC. Amino acid sequence: CSVVDSYEQYF.

The chain joins TRBV6-4 to TRBJ1-1; D remains unclear. The V gene lost 6 bases and the J gene lost 5 bases, with 13 bases spanning the gap. Per germline, CDR1 MRHNA and CDR2 SNTAGT. This CDR3 region has 13 residues. CDR3 sequence reads: CASRVKTGTEAFF. The CDR3 DNA reads TGTGCCAGCAGAGTCAAGACGGGGACTGAAGCTTTCTTT.